The present T cell receptor (beta chain) was sequenced within a study of T cells in tumors after PD-1 blockade. Study-wide context: Treatment was either pembrolizumab 200 mg every 3 weeks or cemiplimab 350 mg every 2 weeks.

As for this clone: Antigen unknown.

Broader study findings: After therapy, most expanded exhausted CD8+ clones were absent pre-treatment, suggesting clonal replacement.

This table comes from immunoSEQ multiplex PCR, and its TCRdb copy is limited to in-frame clones, with some not included. The sample shows under 9,000 clones, roughly three fifths of them seen only once. Input was 616 ng to 6,004 ng of genomic DNA from tumor or blood. The germline CDR1 and CDR2 sequences are LNHDA and SQIVND (reference sequence). Trimming pared 0 bases from V and 2 bases from J, leaving 21 bases between. CDR3 length: 19 amino acids. The source of this sequence is a human donor with basal cell carcinoma. The sample in question was tumor tissue, obtained after anti-PD-1 treatment. The chain carries TRBV19 and TRBJ2-3; a weak D match, TRBD2 (6 bases). CDR3 sequence (DNA): TGTGCCAGTAGTATAGATGACAAGGGCGTGGCGGGAATCACAGATACGCAGTATTTT. It codes for CASSIDDKGVAGITDTQYF.